The clone carrying this TCR beta chain is medium-sized by share. The V end was cut by 5 bases, the J end by 4 bases, with 15 bases between. The germline V gene encodes CDR1 MNHEY and CDR2 SMNVEV (reference sequence). The CDR3 totals 15 residues. A single record per CDR3 protein comes from TCRdb applying MiXCR to the 5' RACE reads. The data hold roughly 4,500 distinct CDR3 sequences, with less than 10% observed a single time. This entry belongs to a study of T cells after yellow fever vaccination. Study overall: Four memory subsets, EM, EMRA, CM and Tscm, were sorted by CD3, CD45RA, CCR7, CD95. Study outcomes and limitations: It was the secondary response that reached its peak faster, day 5 versus 15, but it was weaker. In post-booster samples, most primary-vaccination clones reappeared (roughly 96% CD4, over 70% CD8). At day 0, almost all vaccine-responding clonotypes escaped detection in the sorted memory subsets.

The input for sequencing was PBMCs, either bulk or a sorted T-cell subset (CD4+, CD8+, memory, or dextramer-sorted; not recorded which), taken 15 days after the yellow fever booster vaccination. The chain joins TRBV27 to TRBJ1-5, with no clear D. The clonotype was recovered from a man aged 25-40 years who received the YFV17D yellow fever vaccine. CDR3 amino acids: CASSPGASSNQPQHF. DNA for the CDR3: TGTGCCAGCAGTCCCGGTGCCTCCTCTAATCAGCCCCAGCATTTT.